Listed below are T cell receptor beta chains from one sample, sequenced in a study of blood T cell repertoires in COVID-19. Sequencing used immunoSEQ multiplex PCR; TCRdb keeps in-frame clones, though not all of them. The sample has about 160,000 clones, about four fifths seen once. The material sequenced was peripheral blood. The receptors here all came from a woman older than 75 with active or convalescent COVID-19. CDR3s include the opening cysteine and the closing phenylalanine or tryptophan. Each record gives: J gene, D gene, clone size, V gene, CDR3 protein, CDR3 DNA. A D gene is named only where the DNA matches it firmly. The size field is filled for only some rows; it gives once, few, many or a size class.

j_call: TRBJ2-1
d_call: -
clone_size: few
v_call: TRBV18
cdr3_aa: CASSLQPGVNEQFF
cdr3_nt: TGTGCCAGCTCACTACAGCCGGGAGTCAATGAGCAGTTCTTC

j_call: TRBJ2-5
d_call: TRBD2
clone_size: -
v_call: TRBV3-1/TRBV3-2
cdr3_aa: CASSQVWTRNVEETQYF
cdr3_nt: TGTGCCAGCAGCCAAGTATGGACTAGAAATGTGGAAGAGACCCAGTACTTC

j_call: TRBJ2-7
d_call: TRBD1
clone_size: -
v_call: TRBV6-5
cdr3_aa: CASSLDRGYEQYF
cdr3_nt: TGTGCCAGCAGTTTAGACAGGGGGTACGAGCAGTACTTC

j_call: TRBJ2-2
d_call: -
clone_size: few
v_call: TRBV29-1
cdr3_aa: CSVDEGWGTGELFF
cdr3_nt: TGCAGCGTTGACGAGGGATGGGGCACCGGGGAGCTGTTTTTT

j_call: TRBJ2-7
d_call: -
clone_size: -
v_call: TRBV2
cdr3_aa: CASNLDTLGYEQYF
cdr3_nt: TGTGCCAGCAACCTGGACACCCTGGGGTACGAGCAGTACTTC

j_call: TRBJ1-1
d_call: -
clone_size: -
v_call: TRBV10-3
cdr3_aa: CATVDSLRTEAFF
cdr3_nt: TGTGCCACGGTGGACAGCCTTAGGACTGAAGCTTTCTTT

j_call: TRBJ2-7
d_call: TRBD2
clone_size: -
v_call: TRBV4-2
cdr3_aa: CASSQNPAQRGPEQYF
cdr3_nt: TGTGCCAGCAGCCAGAATCCTGCGCAGCGGGGTCCCGAGCAGTACTTC

j_call: TRBJ1-1
d_call: -
clone_size: -
v_call: TRBV19
cdr3_aa: CASSLFDSAVMNTEAFF
cdr3_nt: TGTGCCAGTAGTTTATTTGACTCCGCGGTGATGAACACTGAAGCTTTCTTT

j_call: TRBJ1-2
d_call: -
clone_size: -
v_call: TRBV18
cdr3_aa: CASSPGRTASGGYTF
cdr3_nt: TGTGCCAGCTCACCCGGCCGGACAGCGAGTGGTGGCTACACCTTC

j_call: TRBJ1-4
d_call: -
clone_size: -
v_call: TRBV18
cdr3_aa: CASSQQGGVKLFF
cdr3_nt: TGTGCCAGCTCACAGCAGGGAGGAGTAAAACTGTTTTTT

j_call: TRBJ1-2
d_call: TRBD1
clone_size: -
v_call: TRBV18
cdr3_aa: CASSPDRIAGGYTF
cdr3_nt: TGTGCCAGCTCACCGGACAGGATAGCTGGTGGCTACACCTTC

j_call: TRBJ1-3
d_call: -
clone_size: -
v_call: TRBV7-7
cdr3_aa: CASSTGTGNTIYF
cdr3_nt: TGTGCTAGCAGTACAGGGACGGGAAACACCATATATTTT

j_call: TRBJ1-1
d_call: -
clone_size: -
v_call: TRBV10-3
cdr3_aa: CAITDTKMNTEAFF
cdr3_nt: TGTGCCATCACCGACACAAAGATGAACACTGAAGCTTTCTTT

j_call: TRBJ1-2
d_call: TRBD1
clone_size: once
v_call: TRBV27
cdr3_aa: CASSSTLRQGVGEATF
cdr3_nt: TGTGCCAGCAGTTCGACCCTCAGACAGGGAGTTGGTGAGGCGACCTTC

j_call: TRBJ1-2
d_call: -
clone_size: -
v_call: TRBV9
cdr3_aa: CASSALRTGLGGYTF
cdr3_nt: TGTGCCAGCAGCGCACTTCGTACAGGCCTTGGGGGCTACACCTTC